This entry is about one T cell receptor (beta chain). Its target is unknown. These data originate in a study of monozygotic twins with inflammatory bowel disease. Study outcomes and limitations: Individual T cell subtypes were not distinguishable.

Using the 5' RACE reads, TCRdb records one entry per CDR3 protein without DNA. The ten top clones account for 2% to 3%, within a sample of around 450,000 distinct CDR3 sequences. The CDR3 is 15 residues long. CDR1 SGHVS and CDR2 FNYEAQ come from the germline V gene. This chain connects TRBV7-6 to TRBJ2-5; TCRdb picks TRBD2, but there is no DNA to check that call. Sequences were obtained from blood. The TCR was taken from a human donor with ulcerative colitis or Crohn's disease, or a healthy co-twin of an affected twin (not recorded which). The CDR3 loop reads CASSRRGLYQETQYF.